The 12 T cell receptor beta chains listed next were all sequenced from one sample in a study of T cell changes during pregnancy in multiple sclerosis. Clones were sequenced by immunoSEQ multiplex PCR, and TCRdb holds only the in-frame ones, with some missing. Of about 58,000 clones in the sample, about 90% were seen once. Sequencing used CD4+ T cells from peripheral blood mononuclear cells, obtained after pregnancy. The source of these receptors is a female donor in good health, enrolled as a control in a pregnancy study.

The chain combines TRBV29-1 with TRBJ1-1; TRBD1 matches 8 bases. The CDR3 has 13 amino acids. Germline V gene data show CDR1 as SQVTM and CDR2 as ANQGSEA. After removal of 7 bases from V and 4 bases from J, the junction contained 8 bases not matched to a gene. CDR3 region: CSAVGQDGTEAFF. CDR3 nucleotide sequence: TGCAGCGCTGTGGGACAGGACGGCACTGAAGCTTTCTTT.

The J gene is TRBJ2-1, the V gene TRBV5-1; tentatively, D is TRBD1 (5 bases). The CDR3 is 14 residues long. CDR1 SGHRS and CDR2 YFSETQ come from the germline V gene. V gave up 4 bases and J gave up 5 bases, with 13 bases separating them. CDR3 amino acids: CASSLGAQNNEQFF. The CDR3 DNA sequence: TGCGCCAGCAGCCTAGGGGCCCAAAACAATGAGCAGTTCTTC.

Written as DNA, the CDR3 is TGTGCCAGCAGCAAAGTGAGAAGGGGACACCCTAATGAAAAACTGTTTTTT. It is translated as CASSKVRRGHPNEKLFF. J is TRBJ1-4 and V is TRBV21-1; the D call of TRBD1 is as the table states it, not checked on the DNA. TRBV21-1 is termed a pseudogene. CDR3 length equals 17 residues.

About this clone itself: At one of its ends the junction is not consistent with the germline gene, which may arise from a read error. The chain uses TRBV28 and TRBJ1-4; perhaps TRBD1 as D (6 bases). Per the germline V gene, CDR1 is MDHEN and CDR2 is SYDVKM. The CDR3 spans 12 residues. The CDR3 nucleotides are TGTGCCAGCAGTAGGGCAGGGGCTACTTACCTTTTT. This codes for CASSRAGATYLF.

The chain combines TRBV11-2 with TRBJ2-2; D is perhaps TRBD1 (6 bases). The CDR3 is 15 amino acids. The germline CDR1 and CDR2 sequences are SGHAT and FQNNGV. V lost 4 bases and J 0 bases, leaving 9 bases between the germline ends. The CDR3 protein is CASSSQGSNTGELFF. The CDR3 DNA is TGTGCCAGCAGCTCACAGGGTTCGAACACCGGGGAGCTGTTTTTT.

This chain uses TRBV6-5 with TRBJ2-7; TRBD1 agrees at 7 bases. The CDR3 covers 16 residues. The ends lost 0 bases at V and 1 base at J; junction bases unmatched: 6. Germline CDR1 and CDR2: MNHEY and SVGAGI. CDR3 DNA sequence: TGTGCCAGCAGTTACTCTTCCAGGGGGAATTCCTACGAGCAGTACTTC. As protein: CASSYSSRGNSYEQYF.

Comments on this clone: An end of the junction differs from the germline gene, which may be a read error. This rearrangement joins TRBV2 to TRBJ1-1; perhaps TRBD1 as D (6 bases). Germline V CDR1 and CDR2: SNHLY, FYNNEI. This CDR3 comprises 15 residues. CDR3 in DNA: TGTGCCAGCACGTTAAGGGGGGGCGGTTTAACTGAAACTTTCTTT. Residues: CASTLRGGGLTETFF. The full variable domain, completed using reference TRBV2 and TRBJ1-1, is EPEVTQTPSHQVTQMGQEVILRCVPISNHLYFYWYRQILGQKVEFLVSFYNNEISEKSEIFDDQFSVERPDGSNFTLKIRSTKLEDSAMYFCASTLRGGGLTETFFGQGTRLTVV.

This clone showed up just once. V and J are TRBV30 and TRBJ1-6, with 7 nucleotides matching TRBD1. The CDR3 loop spans 19 amino acids. V was clipped by 2 bases and J by 5 bases; unmatched bases: 18. CDR1 and CDR2 from the germline V gene are GTSNPN and SVGIG (reference sequence). CDR3 region: CAWSRTGGDLLQNNSPLHF. CDR3 sequence (DNA): TGTGCCTGGAGTCGGACAGGCGGCGACCTTCTCCAGAATAATTCACCCCTCCACTTT.

This rearrangement joins TRBV9 to TRBJ2-7, with 8 bases fitting TRBD2. Germline CDR1 is SGDLS and CDR2 is YYNGEE. The CDR3 is 16 residues long. V dropped 0 bases and J dropped 3; count of bases not matched to a gene: 8. For the CDR3, the DNA is TGTGCCAGCAGCGTAGGGCCGGGAGGGAGCGGCTACGAGCAGTACTTC. Encoded protein: CASSVGPGGSGYEQYF.

The V call is TRBV7-9, the J call TRBJ2-1, with TRBD1 identical over 8 bases. The CDR3 length is 13 residues. Germline-derived CDR1 and CDR2 are SEHNR and FQNEAQ (reference sequence). V dropped 6 bases and J dropped 8; count of bases not matched to a gene: 6. Here the CDR3 reads CASSSQGGHEQFF. As DNA, the CDR3 is TGTGCCAGCAGTTCACAGGGGGGCCATGAGCAGTTCTTC.

The chain uses TRBV30 and TRBJ1-2; D is ambiguous. The V gene's germline CDR1 is GTSNPN and CDR2 SVGIG (reference sequence). Trimming left V 0 bases short and J 2 bases short, with 7 bases between. This CDR3 spans 13 amino acids. The CDR3 sequence: CAWSVSGNYGYTF. The CDR3 bases are TGTGCCTGGAGTGTATCGGGGAACTATGGCTACACCTTC.

The V and J genes are TRBV6-1 and TRBJ1-5; TRBD1 matches 7 bases. Trimming cost V 2 bases and J 0 bases; bases outside gene matches: 13. This CDR3 comprises 19 residues. CDR1 is MNHNS, CDR2 SASEGT, per germline. The DNA for the CDR3 is TGTGCCAGCAGTGAAATGCTCGGGACAGAGTTCTATAGCAATCAGCCCCAGCATTTT. Protein: CASSEMLGTEFYSNQPQHF.